These 29 T cell receptor beta chains share one sample of origin, sequenced in a study of T cell clusters in autoimmune cytopenias. TRB was amplified by touch-down multiplex PCR, primer pools A and B combined. TCRdb re-called the multiplex PCR reads and shows each CDR3 protein once, DNA omitted. The sample holds several thousand distinct CDR3 sequences. Each sample's input was roughly 250 ng genomic DNA, some 34,000 genome equivalents. This same sample was also taken into another study, of T cell repertoires in aging, cancer and after chemotherapy.

The sample consisted of peripheral blood. These receptors were taken from a human donor in good health.

The gene calls are TRBV6-2 or TRBV6-3 and TRBJ2-5; TCRdb outputs TRBD2, but without DNA this stays unchecked. CDR3 length equals 13 residues. Germline CDR1 and CDR2: MNHEY and SVGEGT. This chain's CDR3 is CASSSRELETQYF.

The chain combines TRBV19 with TRBJ2-3; as DNA is missing, the TRBD2 call by TCRdb cannot be tested. Germline CDR1 reads LNHDA; CDR2 reads SQIVND (reference sequence). The CDR3 consists of 18 residues. The CDR3 loop reads CASSIPSGRATSTDTQYF.

This clonotype is medium-sized by frequency. This CDR3 reads CASRVAGGPYEQYF. This chain joins TRBV27 and TRBJ2-7; TCRdb outputs TRBD2, but without DNA this stays unchecked. CDR1 is MNHEY, CDR2 SMNVEV, per germline (reference sequence). The CDR3 has 14 amino acids.

The J gene is TRBJ2-6, the V gene TRBV24-1. The CDR3 covers 16 residues. Germline loops: CDR1 KGHDR, CDR2 SFDVKD. The CDR3 is CATSDSERSGANVLTF.

The chain recombines TRBV6-2 or TRBV6-3 with TRBJ2-7; TCRdb's assignment of TRBD2 cannot be checked, as there is no DNA. Germline V gene lookup returns CDR1 MNHEY and CDR2 SVGEGT. CDR3 size: 16 residues. CDR3 region: CASSRGGLAAPYEQYF.

The V gene is TRBV6-5, the J gene TRBJ2-1; TCRdb gives TRBD1 as the D gene, but with no DNA this cannot be confirmed. The germline V gene encodes CDR1 MNHEY and CDR2 SVGAGI. The CDR3 extends over 14 amino acids. The CDR3 loop is CASSYQGVNGEQFF.

This clonotype is classed as medium-sized by frequency. The chain uses TRBV30 and TRBJ1-4. The CDR3 has 15 amino acids. Per germline, CDR1 GTSNPN and CDR2 SVGIG (reference sequence). The CDR3 region is CASLVVRPASEKLFF.

This chain links TRBV6-2 or TRBV6-3 with TRBJ2-1. Germline-derived CDR1 and CDR2 are MNHEY and SVGEGT. This CDR3 is built from 15 residues. CDR3 sequence: CASSYYGESYNEQFF.

Frequency places this clonotype as medium-sized. The chain is built from TRBV30 and TRBJ1-6; TCRdb indicates TRBD1, and absent DNA this call remains unverified. CDR3 size: 14 residues. The V gene's germline CDR1 is GTSNPN and CDR2 SVGIG (reference sequence). The CDR3: CAWAGKSYNSPLHF. Supplemented by reference TRBV30 and TRBJ1-6, the full variable domain reads SQTIHQWPATLVQPVGSPLSLECTVEGTSNPNLYWYRQAAGRGLQLLFYSVGIGQISSEVPQNLSASRPQDRQFILSSKKLLLSDSGFYLCAWAGKSYNSPLHFGNGTRLTVT.

This clonotype is identified as medium-sized from frequency. The chain is built from TRBV6-6 and TRBJ2-7; there is no DNA to check the TCRdb D call of TRBD1. Per the germline V gene, CDR1 is MNHNY and CDR2 is SVGAGI (reference sequence). The CDR3 contains 15 residues. CDR3: CASSFRTETSYEQYF.

The V and J genes are TRBV27 and TRBJ2-7; the TCRdb call, TRBD2, lacks DNA for checking. This CDR3 has 15 amino acids. Per the germline V gene, CDR1 is MNHEY and CDR2 is SMNVEV (reference sequence). The CDR3 reads CASSLEGSSSYEQYF.

The gene calls are TRBV5-5 and TRBJ1-4. Germline V lookup: CDR1 SGHKS, CDR2 YYEKEE (reference sequence). The CDR3 extends over 17 amino acids. The CDR3 here is CASSLGGGPLRAEKLFF.

This chain connects TRBV30 to TRBJ1-1; TCRdb indicates TRBD1, and absent DNA this call remains unverified. This CDR3 spans 15 amino acids. Germline V gene lookup returns CDR1 GTSNPN and CDR2 SVGIG (reference sequence). This CDR3 reads CARESWDRANTEAFF.

CDR3: CAWSAELREQFF. V and J are TRBV30 and TRBJ2-1. Germline CDR1 is GTSNPN and CDR2 is SVGIG (reference sequence). The CDR3 length is 12 residues.

The chain combines TRBV15 with TRBJ2-7; as DNA is missing, the TRBD1 call by TCRdb cannot be tested. Germline CDR1 reads LNHNV; CDR2 reads YYDKDF (reference sequence). This CDR3 comprises 15 residues. This chain's CDR3 is CATSRSRDSFYEQYF. The full variable domain, in which reference TRBV15 and TRBJ2-7 provide the parts outside the CDR3, is DAMVIQNPRYQVTQFGKPVTLSCSQTLNHNVMYWYQQKSSQAPKLLFHYYDKDFNNEADTPDNFQSRRPNTSFCFLDIRSPGLGDTAMYLCATSRSRDSFYEQYFGPGTRLTVT.

This chain's CDR3 is CATSTKRIEITPYEQYF. This sequence joins TRBV15 and TRBJ2-7; TCRdb outputs TRBD1, but without DNA this stays unchecked. The CDR3 totals 17 residues. The germline V gene has CDR1 LNHNV and CDR2 YYDKDF (reference sequence).

This rearrangement joins TRBV6-5 to TRBJ2-7. There are 13 residues in the CDR3. Germline V gives CDR1 MNHEY, CDR2 SVGAGI. CDR3 protein: CARSGAGLYEQYF.

According to its frequency, this clonotype is medium-sized (0.01 to 0.1%). J is TRBJ2-3 and V is TRBV12-3 or TRBV12-4; TCRdb picks TRBD1, but there is no DNA to check that call. The CDR3 is made up of 15 amino acids. CDR3 region: CASRGQGQSTDTQYF.

This clonotype is labeled medium-sized based on frequency. V gene TRBV12-3 or TRBV12-4 combines with J gene TRBJ2-1; TCRdb returns TRBD2, unconfirmable since there is no DNA. CDR3 length: 16 residues. CDR3 sequence: CASSLSLAGSRDEQFF.

The chain combines TRBV29-1 with TRBJ1-4; TCRdb names TRBD1, which stays unverified in the absence of DNA. Germline CDR1 is SQVTM and CDR2 is ANQGSEA. This CDR3 is 15 amino acids long. This CDR3 is CSVKRGAANNEKLFF.

CDR3 amino acids: CASSLAPGAYATGELFF. This chain joins TRBV5-1 and TRBJ2-2; there is no DNA to check the TCRdb D call of TRBD1. The CDR3 is made up of 17 amino acids. Germline V gene data show CDR1 as SGHRS and CDR2 as YFSETQ. Filled out from reference TRBV5-1 and TRBJ2-2, the complete variable domain reads KAGVTQTPRYLIKTRGQQVTLSCSPISGHRSVSWYQQTPGQGLQFLFEYFSETQRNKGNFPGRFSGRQFSNSRSEMNVSTLELGDSALYLCASSLAPGAYATGELFFGEGSRLTVL.

The J gene is TRBJ2-1, the V gene TRBV30. Germline V gene lookup returns CDR1 GTSNPN and CDR2 SVGIG (reference sequence). This CDR3 has 13 residues. CDR3 sequence reads: CAWAGGDHNEQFF.

This sequence joins TRBV7-9 and TRBJ2-1; with no DNA, the TCRdb D assignment of TRBD2 cannot be verified. Germline CDR1 SEHNR, CDR2 FQNEAQ (reference sequence). The CDR3 is made up of 17 amino acids. CDR3 amino acids: CASRSGTSGTNYNEQFF.

By frequency, this clonotype is medium-sized. The genes are TRBV30 and TRBJ1-2; TCRdb's D gene call, TRBD1, goes unchecked for lack of DNA. Per the germline V gene, CDR1 is GTSNPN and CDR2 is SVGIG (reference sequence). CDR3 size: 16 residues. The CDR3 is CAWSVPGRRPNYGYTF.

The rearrangement links TRBV19 to TRBJ2-1. The CDR3 runs to 14 residues. Per germline, CDR1 LNHDA and CDR2 SQIVND (reference sequence). The CDR3 loop reads CASSTYLSYNEQFF.

Judged by frequency, this clonotype is medium-sized. The chain has TRBV15 and TRBJ2-3; lacking DNA, the TRBD1 call made by TCRdb goes unchecked. The V gene's germline CDR1 is LNHNV and CDR2 YYDKDF (reference sequence). The CDR3 contains 16 residues. This CDR3 is CATSRTWDRVTDTQYF.

This rearrangement joins TRBV19 to TRBJ1-1. The CDR3 runs to 12 residues. The germline V gene encodes CDR1 LNHDA and CDR2 SQIVND (reference sequence). Here the CDR3 reads CASHSGNTEAFF. Drawing the rest from reference TRBV19 and TRBJ1-1, the complete variable domain is DGGITQSPKYLFRKEGQNVTLSCEQNLNHDAMYWYRQDPGQGLRLIYYSQIVNDFQKGDIAEGYSVSREKKESFPLTVTSAQKNPTAFYLCASHSGNTEAFFGQGTRLTVV.

In terms of frequency, this clonotype is medium-sized (0.01 to 0.1%). The gene calls are TRBV6-1 and TRBJ2-5. The CDR3 is 13 residues long. Germline CDR1 MNHNS, CDR2 SASEGT. The CDR3 loop is CASSDNRVETQYF.

The chain employs TRBV30 and TRBJ2-5; TCRdb names TRBD1, which stays unverified in the absence of DNA. Looked up from germline, CDR1 is GTSNPN and CDR2 is SVGIG (reference sequence). The CDR3 is 13 amino acids. CDR3: CAWSVGLQETQYF.